This T cell receptor (beta chain) originates from a study of blood T cell repertoires in COVID-19. Study at large: Collection of acute and convalescent COVID-19 samples took place in the United States, Italy and Spain. PBMCs, B-cell-depleted T cells, or T cells were the source of the cDNA or gDNA that made up the material.

Per the authors' pipeline: Reference gene primer amplification gave nucleated cell count estimates. Assay used: immunoSEQ multiplex PCR; TCRdb lists only in-frame clones, some missing. V, J and clone size derive from that table, while D and trimming were established from the DNA sequence. This sample has over 100,000 clones, with roughly 80% found just once. This clone was counted once. In the same sample, other DNA sequences code for this CDR3. The germline V gene has CDR1 SQVTM and CDR2 ANQGSEA. Trimming took 3 bases from V and 0 from J, leaving 11 bases between them. The CDR3 is 14 amino acids. Sequenced sample: peripheral blood. The source of this sequence is a man between 60 and 75 years old with acute or convalescent COVID-19. This chain uses TRBV29-1 with TRBJ1-1; no reliable D call. CDR3 nucleotides: TGCAGCGTTGAGAGGGCTGGGTTGAACACTGAAGCTTTCTTT. This encodes CSVERAGLNTEAFF.